This T cell receptor beta chain originates from a study of blood T cell repertoires in COVID-19. At the level of the study: Whether acute or convalescent, the COVID-19 samples came from the United States, Italy and Spain. Nucleic acid was either cDNA or gDNA, and it came from T cells, B-cell-depleted T cells, or PBMCs.

The data were produced by immunoSEQ multiplex PCR, yet TCRdb's version contains in-frame clones alone and is incomplete. There are about 220,000 clones in the sample; 65% to 85% occur only once, and 7% to 10% lies in the top ten. V shed 4 bases, J shed 1 base, and the junction held 9 bases outside the gene matches. Germline CDR1 WSHSY, CDR2 SAAADI. The CDR3 runs 16 residues. The chain is built from TRBV10-2 and TRBJ1-2; 7 positions agree with TRBD1. The sample comprised peripheral blood. The sequence came from a woman aged 50 to 60 with acute or convalescent COVID-19. CDR3 in amino acids: CASSGTQGKGNYGYTF. CDR3 bases: TGCGCCAGCAGTGGCACACAGGGGAAGGGTAACTATGGCTACACCTTC.